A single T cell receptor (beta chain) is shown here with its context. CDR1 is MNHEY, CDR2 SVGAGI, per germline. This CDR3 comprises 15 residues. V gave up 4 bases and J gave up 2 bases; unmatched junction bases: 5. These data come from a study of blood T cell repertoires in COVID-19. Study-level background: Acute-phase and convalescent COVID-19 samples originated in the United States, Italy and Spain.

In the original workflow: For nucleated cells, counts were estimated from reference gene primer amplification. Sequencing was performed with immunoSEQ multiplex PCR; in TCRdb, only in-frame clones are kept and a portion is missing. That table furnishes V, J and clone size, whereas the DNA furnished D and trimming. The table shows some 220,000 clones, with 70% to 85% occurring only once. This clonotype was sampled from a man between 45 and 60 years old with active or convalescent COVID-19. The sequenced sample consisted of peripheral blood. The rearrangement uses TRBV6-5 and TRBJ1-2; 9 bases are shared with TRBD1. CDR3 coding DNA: TGTGCCAGCAGTTCACCCGGACAGGGGAACTATGGCTACACCTTC. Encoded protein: CASSSPGQGNYGYTF.